One sample yielded the 31 T cell receptor beta chains listed below, sequenced in a study of cytomegalovirus exposure and HLA in healthy donors. Amplification used 60 Vbeta primers and 13 Jbeta primers. Produced via immunoSEQ multiplex PCR; TCRdb's table is partial and in-frame only. The sample has 90,000 to 120,000 clones, 74% seen once. The sequencing input was PBMCs. The receptors here all came from a man over 45 in good health and CMV-seropositive.

This clone was seen only a few times. The chain couples TRBV14 to TRBJ1-2; no definite D call. Trimming shortened V by 0 bases and J by 0 bases, and 17 bases separated the two germline ends. The CDR3 is 18 residues long. Germline values: CDR1 SGHDN, CDR2 FVKESK. The DNA for the CDR3 is TGTGCCAGCAGCCAAGACACCCTACCCTCGACTTCTAACTATGGCTACACCTTC. Its translation: CASSQDTLPSTSNYGYTF.

This clone was counted a single time. This chain joins TRBV4-1 and TRBJ1-6; 8 bases fit TRBD1. V lost 3 bases, J lost 9 bases, and 7 bases stayed unmatched. Germline-derived CDR1 and CDR2 are MGHRA and YSYEKL. The CDR3 length is 15 residues. The DNA of the CDR3 is TGCGCCAGCAGCCATACTACAGGGGGAGCTTCACCCCTCCACTTT. Protein: CASSHTTGGASPLHF.

The sample holds a few counts of this clone. The chain joins TRBV5-1 to TRBJ2-3; 8 bases agree with TRBD1. J lost 14 bases, V lost 5 bases, and 10 bases had no gene match. Germline values: CDR1 SGHRS, CDR2 YFSETQ. The CDR3 loop spans 12 amino acids. Written as DNA, the CDR3 is TGCGCCAGCAGTATCGACAGGGACAGGATGTATTTT. Its translation is CASSIDRDRMYF.

J is TRBJ1-1 and V is TRBV29-1, with 8 bases identical to TRBD1. V dropped 7 bases and J dropped 1; count of bases not matched to a gene: 5. The CDR3 spans 13 residues. Germline V gene lookup returns CDR1 SQVTM and CDR2 ANQGSEA. The DNA for the CDR3 is TGCAGCGCTCGACAGGGGACGAACACTGAAGCTTTCTTT. This encodes CSARQGTNTEAFF.

This chain uses TRBV5-1 with TRBJ1-1; D perhaps matches TRBD1 (5 bases). The CDR3 is made up of 14 amino acids. V lost 4 bases and J lost 4, with 14 bases in between. The V gene's germline CDR1 is SGHRS and CDR2 YFSETQ. CDR3 bases: TGCGCCAGCAGCCGGTGGGGGGAGGGCACTGAAGCTTTCTTT. Translation gives CASSRWGEGTEAFF.

In this sample, this clone turned up once. J is TRBJ1-3 and V is TRBV19; 7 bases are a match to TRBD1. J was trimmed by 4 bases and V by 7 bases; bases with no gene match: 10. This CDR3 is 15 amino acids long. Per the germline V gene, CDR1 is LNHDA and CDR2 is SQIVND (reference sequence). The CDR3 DNA is TGTGCCAGTATTCGGGACAGCGACTGGGGAAACACCATATATTTT. It specifies CASIRDSDWGNTIYF.

The gene calls are TRBV6-1 and TRBJ2-5; D is unresolved. V lost 1 base, J lost 5 bases, and 17 bases lay in between. Germline values: CDR1 MNHNS, CDR2 SASEGT. This CDR3 region has 16 residues. The CDR3 loop reads CASSEGVSVMRETQYF. The CDR3, as DNA: TGTGCCAGCAGTGAAGGAGTATCAGTCATGCGGGAGACCCAGTACTTC.

The chain links TRBV5-1 to TRBJ2-5; no reliable D call. CDR1 is SGHRS and CDR2 is YFSETQ in the germline V gene. V lost 4 bases to trimming and J lost 0 bases, with 7 bases between them. The length of the CDR3 is 13 residues. This CDR3 reads CASSPEYQETQYF. DNA of the CDR3: TGCGCCAGCAGCCCCGAGTACCAAGAGACCCAGTACTTC.

V is TRBV20-1 and J is TRBJ1-4; no reliable D call. This CDR3 is built from 11 residues. In germline, CDR1 is DFQATT, CDR2 SNEGSKA (reference sequence). V lost 4 bases to trimming and J lost 8 bases, with 8 bases between them. The CDR3, as DNA: TGCAGTGCTACGGGAGAGGAAAAACTGTTTTTT. Its translation is CSATGEEKLFF.

This chain joins TRBV5-1 and TRBJ2-2; perhaps TRBD1 as D (5 bases). Per germline, CDR1 SGHRS and CDR2 YFSETQ. The CDR3 is 17 residues long. Trimming removed 2 bases from V and 1 base from J, with 15 bases in between. In DNA form, the CDR3 reads TGCGCCAGCAGCTTAGGGTCGAACAGGCTGAACACCGGGGAGCTGTTTTTT. Its protein is CASSLGSNRLNTGELFF.

The chain uses TRBV7-2 and TRBJ2-1, with 15 nucleotides matching TRBD2. Germline V gives CDR1 SGHTA, CDR2 FQGNSA. This CDR3 has 19 amino acids. V was pared by 8 bases and J by 0 bases, with 11 bases of the junction left unmatched. The CDR3 nucleotides read TGTGCCAGCGCCTCGTACGGGACTAGCGGGGGGTCCTCCTACAATGAGCAGTTCTTC. This codes for CASASYGTSGGSSYNEQFF.

This rearrangement joins TRBV9 to TRBJ2-5; tentative D call: TRBD2 (5 bases). Germline CDR1 SGDLS, CDR2 YYNGEE. This CDR3 region has 15 residues. Trimming removed 2 bases from V and 4 bases from J, with 15 bases in between. As DNA, the CDR3 is TGTGCCAGCAGCGTCTCCCCTCTAGCCGGAGAGACCCAGTACTTC. This gives the protein CASSVSPLAGETQYF.

This clone was recorded only once. This chain joins TRBV5-4 and TRBJ1-1; D is unclear. The V and J ends lost 4 bases and 4 bases respectively, with 11 bases between them. This CDR3 contains 13 residues. The germline gives CDR1 SGHNT, CDR2 YYREEE (reference sequence). The CDR3 DNA reads TGTGCCAGCAGCCAAATAGAGAGCACTGAAGCTTTCTTT. Its protein is CASSQIESTEAFF.

V gene TRBV5-1 combines with J gene TRBJ1-2; D unresolved. CDR1 is SGHRS and CDR2 is YFSETQ in the germline V gene. Between the trimmed V and J ends, which lost 1 base and 0 bases, there was a span of 10 bases. The CDR3 covers 15 residues. This chain's CDR3 is CASSLNLGANYGYTF. CDR3 DNA: TGCGCCAGCAGCTTGAACCTCGGGGCTAACTATGGCTACACCTTC.

The chain employs TRBV19 and TRBJ2-3; 9 positions agree with TRBD2. In germline, CDR1 is LNHDA, CDR2 SQIVND (reference sequence). The ends lost 3 bases at V and 4 bases at J; junction bases unmatched: 5. This CDR3 spans 15 amino acids. The CDR3 here is CASSIWREGADTQYF. The CDR3 region has the DNA TGTGCCAGTAGTATCTGGCGGGAGGGGGCAGATACGCAGTATTTT.

CDR3 nucleotide sequence: TGCGCCAGCAGCGGCGGGGGAGACACCGGGGAGCTGTTTTTT. It specifies CASSGGGDTGELFF. The chain is built from TRBV5-1 and TRBJ2-2; 7 bases fit TRBD2. CDR3 size: 14 residues. Germline V gene sequence: CDR1 SGHRS, CDR2 YFSETQ. With 4 bases clipped from V and 3 bases from J, the junction kept 3 bases outside the gene matches.

The V call is TRBV2, the J call TRBJ2-5; D is perhaps TRBD2 (5 bases). CDR1 and CDR2 (germline): SNHLY, FYNNEI. V was cut by 0 bases and J by 2 bases, with 16 bases left in between. The CDR3 loop spans 17 amino acids. The CDR3 sequence: CASSEARRATGQETQYF. The CDR3 coding sequence is TGTGCCAGCAGTGAAGCCCGTAGGGCGACGGGGCAAGAGACCCAGTACTTC.

The chain combines TRBV11-2 with TRBJ1-2, with 9 positions matching TRBD1. V lost 5 bases, J lost 7 bases, and 11 bases stayed unmatched. The CDR3 loop spans 15 amino acids. Germline V lookup: CDR1 SGHAT, CDR2 FQNNGV. As DNA, the CDR3 is TGTGCCAGCAGCAATCCCTACAGGGGGCGAGGTGGCTACACCTTC. This translates into CASSNPYRGRGGYTF.

This sequence joins TRBV7-3 and TRBJ2-1; D might be TRBD2 (5 bases). This CDR3 contains 11 residues. V was pared by 3 bases and J by 9 bases, with 6 bases between. Per germline, CDR1 SGHTA and CDR2 FQGTGA. The CDR3 sequence: CASSFGSEQFF. CDR3 bases: TGTGCCAGCAGCTTTGGGAGTGAGCAGTTCTTC.

The CDR3 loop reads CASSLTGLAGGPTGELFF. CDR3 DNA: TGTGCCAGCAGCTTAACAGGACTAGCGGGAGGGCCGACCGGGGAGCTGTTTTTT. This sequence joins TRBV7-3 and TRBJ2-2, with 15 bases matching TRBD2. Germline CDR1 is SGHTA and CDR2 is FQGTGA. This CDR3 contains 18 residues. After removal of 0 bases from V and 5 bases from J, the junction contained 4 bases not matched to a gene. Using reference TRBV7-3 and TRBJ2-2 for the parts outside the CDR3, the full variable domain is GAGVSQTPSNKVTEKGKYVELRCDPISGHTALYWYRQSLGQGPEFLIYFQGTGAADDSGLPNDRFFAVRPEGSVSTLKIQRTERGDSAVYLCASSLTGLAGGPTGELFFGEGSRLTVL.

Note on this clone: Different DNA sequences within this sample yield the same CDR3. This rearrangement joins TRBV5-5 to TRBJ2-5; a possible D gene is TRBD1 (6 bases). The CDR3 runs to 14 residues. From germline, CDR1 is SGHKS and CDR2 YYEKEE (reference sequence). V lost 1 base, J lost 1 base, and 8 bases lay in between. CDR3 residues: CASSLLQGQETQYF. The CDR3 DNA sequence: TGTGCCAGCAGCTTGTTACAGGGCCAAGAGACCCAGTACTTC.

This clone was found a few times. The chain uses TRBV11-2 and TRBJ1-2; perhaps TRBD1 as D (6 bases). Trimming cost V 5 bases and J 0 bases, with 13 bases left between them. Germline V CDR1 and CDR2: SGHAT, FQNNGV. The CDR3 has 15 amino acids. The CDR3 DNA reads TGTGCCAGCAGCCCGAACAGGGTAGCTAACTATGGCTACACCTTC. This sequence encodes CASSPNRVANYGYTF.

V usage is TRBV6-4 and J usage is TRBJ2-5; D may be TRBD1 (5 bases). CDR1 is MRHNA, CDR2 SNTAGT, per germline. This CDR3 is 14 amino acids long. V shed 8 bases and J shed 4 bases, with 17 bases lying between them. The CDR3 spells CASPRVEVRETQYF. The CDR3 DNA sequence: TGTGCCAGCCCCAGGGTAGAGGTCCGAGAGACCCAGTACTTC.

The V gene is TRBV15, the J gene TRBJ2-7, with 11 positions matching TRBD2. This CDR3 is 16 amino acids long. V trimming: 1 base; J trimming: 7 bases; junction bases outside the gene matches: 9. Germline V gene lookup returns CDR1 LNHNV and CDR2 YYDKDF (reference sequence). The CDR3 DNA follows: TGTGCCACCAGCAGAGGACTAGCGGGACTCCCTGGGGAGCAGTACTTC. It codes for CATSRGLAGLPGEQYF.

The chain joins TRBV27 to TRBJ1-2; a possible D gene is TRBD1 (5 bases). The CDR3 length is 15 residues. Germline V CDR1 and CDR2: MNHEY, SMNVEV (reference sequence). V gave up 5 bases and J gave up 2 bases, with 15 bases separating them. CDR3 bases: TGTGCCAGCAGTCGGGACTCCCGGGGGAACTATGGCTACACCTTC. Protein: CASSRDSRGNYGYTF.

This chain joins TRBV5-6 and TRBJ2-7; weak D call: TRBD2 (5 bases). This CDR3 has 15 amino acids. CDR1 and CDR2 from the germline V gene are SGHDT and YYEEEE. V lost 2 bases to trimming and J lost 2 bases, with 14 bases between them. For the CDR3, the DNA is TGTGCCAGCAGCTTAAGGGCTAGCAGAGCCTACGAGCAGTACTTC. This codes for CASSLRASRAYEQYF.

The chain couples TRBV12-1 to TRBJ1-2; no DNA check was done on the table's D call, TRBD1. TRBV12-1 is a pseudogene. This CDR3 comprises 15 residues. The CDR3 DNA reads TGTGCCAGCAGCCCGGGTTGGACACTCCCAGAAGGCTACACCTTC. Protein: CASSPGWTLPEGYTF.

V and J are TRBV5-1 and TRBJ1-1; a possible D gene is TRBD1 (5 bases). This CDR3 contains 13 residues. The germline gives CDR1 SGHRS, CDR2 YFSETQ. With 4 bases removed from V and 4 bases from J, the gap between germline ends came to 11 bases. Here the CDR3 reads CASSGGGGTEAFF. Written as DNA, the CDR3 is TGCGCCAGCAGCGGGGGAGGAGGCACTGAAGCTTTCTTT.

This chain uses TRBV9 with TRBJ2-2; 9 bases match TRBD2. Germline V CDR1 and CDR2: SGDLS, YYNGEE. Trimming at V came to 3 bases and at J to 1 base, leaving 4 bases not matched to a gene. The CDR3 length is 16 residues. The CDR3 DNA reads TGTGCCAGCAGCGACCTAGCGGGGCGGAACACCGGGGAGCTGTTTTTT. Its protein product is CASSDLAGRNTGELFF.

The rearrangement joins TRBV2 to TRBJ1-4; 11 bases align to TRBD1. CDR3 size: 14 residues. Germline lookup yields CDR1 SNHLY and CDR2 FYNNEI. The V gene end was trimmed by 4 bases and the J gene end by 7 bases; junction bases not matched to a gene: 2. CDR3 protein: CASSGDRGSEKLFF. The CDR3 coding sequence is TGTGCCAGCAGTGGGGACAGGGGGAGTGAAAAACTGTTTTTT. The full variable domain, completed using reference TRBV2 and TRBJ1-4, is EPEVTQTPSHQVTQMGQEVILRCVPISNHLYFYWYRQILGQKVEFLVSFYNNEISEKSEIFDDQFSVERPDGSNFTLKIRSTKLEDSAMYFCASSGDRGSEKLFFGSGTQLSVL.

J is TRBJ1-2 and V is TRBV14; D is uncertain. Deletions cut 4 bases from V and 8 bases from J, with 8 bases between. Germline V gene sequence: CDR1 SGHDN, CDR2 FVKESK. There are 11 residues in the CDR3. The CDR3 nucleotides read TGTGCCAGCAGCCGAGGAATCGGCTACACCTTC. As protein: CASSRGIGYTF.